These T cell receptor beta chains were read from a single sample in a study of blood T cells in healthy people across ages. Via MiXCR, TCRdb re-called the 5' RACE reads, giving one row per CDR3 protein. The sample carries about a million distinct CDR3 sequences, around two fifths recorded once. The sample was blood. These TCRs come from a man between 18 and 35 years old in good health. Each CDR3 is given with its conserved first and last residue.

v_gene	j_gene	CDR3aa
TRBV4-3	TRBJ1-2	CASSQRDRGRGGYTF
TRBV6-2/TRBV6-3	TRBJ2-1	CASSYSFYNEQFF
TRBV5-6	TRBJ2-1	CASSLVDADEQFF
TRBV9	TRBJ2-1	CASSVVGGAQGNEQFF
TRBV7-9	TRBJ1-1	CASSTQTGQVQAFF
TRBV7-9	TRBJ2-1	CASSAAGGDEQFF
TRBV7-2	TRBJ2-3	CASSFVDTDTQYF
TRBV9	TRBJ1-6	CASSVGSQKFNSPLHF
TRBV10-3	TRBJ2-1	CAISDGTGMNEQFF
TRBV6-5	TRBJ1-1	CASSYREGGSEAFF
TRBV20-1	TRBJ1-4	CSAPLQQEKLFF
TRBV28	TRBJ2-5	CASSPNRLAGGGNEQYF
TRBV30	-	CAWSVLDIQYF
TRBV3-1	TRBJ1-1	CASSHPPWTEAFF
TRBV27	TRBJ2-2	CASSRTGGVEYGELFF
TRBV6-5	TRBJ2-6	CASSYGIQGKDGANVLTF
TRBV28	TRBJ2-6	CASSPATGNSGANVLTF
TRBV20-1	TRBJ2-1	CSASTRPPLNEQFF
TRBV5-1	TRBJ1-2	CASSVESGLDGYTF
TRBV27	TRBJ2-1	CASSVIGGVREQFF
TRBV10-3	TRBJ2-5	CAIRAGGETQYF
TRBV7-3	TRBJ1-1	CASSPRAVDTEAFF
TRBV9	TRBJ2-7	CASSVDASPYEQYF
TRBV20-1	TRBJ1-2	CSASRGTGYGYTF
TRBV12-3/TRBV12-4	TRBJ1-6	CASTTGGLSPLHF
TRBV20-1	TRBJ1-2	CSARDMQGSNYGYTF
TRBV7-3	TRBJ2-2	CANNNGELFF
TRBV15	TRBJ1-4	CAASRARFGEKLFF